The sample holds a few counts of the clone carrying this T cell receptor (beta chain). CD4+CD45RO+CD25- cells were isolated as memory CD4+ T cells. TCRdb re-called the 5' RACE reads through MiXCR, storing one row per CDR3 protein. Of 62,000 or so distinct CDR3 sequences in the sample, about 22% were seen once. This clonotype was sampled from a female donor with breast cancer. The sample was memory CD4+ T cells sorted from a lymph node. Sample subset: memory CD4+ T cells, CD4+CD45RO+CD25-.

CDR3 protein: CSAKENSGSSYEQYF. CDR3 nucleotides: TGCAGTGCTAAAGAGAACAGCGGGTCCTCCTACGAGCAGTACTTC. J is TRBJ2-7 and V is TRBV20-1; maybe TRBD2 (6 bases). V dropped 4 bases and J dropped 0 bases, with 16 bases sitting between them. The CDR3 has 15 amino acids. CDR1 is DFQATT, CDR2 SNEGSKA, per germline (reference sequence).